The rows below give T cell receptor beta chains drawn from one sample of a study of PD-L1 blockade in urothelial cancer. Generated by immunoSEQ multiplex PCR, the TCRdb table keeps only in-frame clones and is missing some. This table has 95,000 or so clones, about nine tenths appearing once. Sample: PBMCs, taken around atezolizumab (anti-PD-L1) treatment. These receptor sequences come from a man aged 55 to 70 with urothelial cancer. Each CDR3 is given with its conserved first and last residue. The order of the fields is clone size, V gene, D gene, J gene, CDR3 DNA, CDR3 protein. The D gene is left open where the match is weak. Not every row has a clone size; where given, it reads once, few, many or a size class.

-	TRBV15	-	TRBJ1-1	TGTGCCACCAGCAGAGATGAGGGTCACACTGAAGCTTTCTTT	CATSRDEGHTEAFF
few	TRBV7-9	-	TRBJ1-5	TGTGCCAGCACCGACTCCCGGGATCAGCCCCAGCATTTT	CASTDSRDQPQHF
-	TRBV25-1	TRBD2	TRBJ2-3	TGTGCCAGCAGTGATTCTCTAGCGGGAGAGTTAGATACGCAGTATTTT	CASSDSLAGELDTQYF
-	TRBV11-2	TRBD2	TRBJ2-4	TGTGCCAGCAGCCCTACTCTAGCGGGGACGGATGGCATTCAGTACTTC	CASSPTLAGTDGIQYF
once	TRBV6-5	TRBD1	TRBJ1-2	TGTGCCAGCAGTTACTACGGACAGGGGGCTGGCTACACCTTC	CASSYYGQGAGYTF
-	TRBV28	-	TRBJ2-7	TGTGCCAGCAGTTTGACGCTCGTTGGTGTTTCGACACGTACCTACGAGCAGTACTTC	CASSLTLVGVSTRTYEQYF
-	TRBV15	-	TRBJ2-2	TGTGCCACCAGCAGAGATAAGACGCAGGGCCGATACACCGGGGAGCTGTTTTTT	CATSRDKTQGRYTGELFF
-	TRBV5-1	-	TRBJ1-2	TGCGCCAGCAGCTTCAGGGACATAAACTATGGCTACACCTTC	CASSFRDINYGYTF
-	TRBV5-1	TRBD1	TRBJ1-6	TGCGCCAGCAGCTTGTTAGAAAGGGGGCGGTTGAATTCACCCCTCCACTTT	CASSLLERGRLNSPLHF
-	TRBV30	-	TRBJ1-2	TGTGCCGGGAGCTTCACCTCCGGGGGCTACACCTTC	CAGSFTSGGYTF
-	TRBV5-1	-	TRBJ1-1	TGCGCCAGCAGCTACGACGGAGGGGCAGGGACTGAAGCTTTCTTT	CASSYDGGAGTEAFF
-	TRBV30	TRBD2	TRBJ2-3	TGTGCCTGGCGACTAGCGGGTGAAGCAGATACGCAGTATTTT	CAWRLAGEADTQYF
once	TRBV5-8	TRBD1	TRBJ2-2	TGTGCCAGCAGCTTCTGGACAGGATTGAACACCGGGGAGCTGTTTTTT	CASSFWTGLNTGELFF
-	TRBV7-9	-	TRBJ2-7	TGTGCCAGCAGCTTAGAGGGAGTCCAAGACGAGCAGTACTTC	CASSLEGVQDEQYF
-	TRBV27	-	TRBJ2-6	TGTGCCAGCAGTTTACAGCAGGCTGGGGCCAACGTCCTGACTTTC	CASSLQQAGANVLTF
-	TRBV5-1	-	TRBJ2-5	TGCGCCAGCAGCTTGGGACGGGAACAAGAGACCCAGTACTTC	CASSLGREQETQYF
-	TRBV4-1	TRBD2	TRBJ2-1	TGCGCCAGCAGAGATATTGACAGGTTACTAGCGGGAGGGCCTAAGGATGAGCAGTTCTTC	CASRDIDRLLAGGPKDEQFF
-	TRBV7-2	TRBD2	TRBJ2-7	TGTGCCAGCAGGCCTAGGGAGGGGACCGCCTCCGAGCAGTACTTC	CASRPREGTASEQYF
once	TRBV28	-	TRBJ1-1	TGTGCCAGCACTGACTCTTTTGGCATCTGGACTGAAGCTTTCTTT	CASTDSFGIWTEAFF
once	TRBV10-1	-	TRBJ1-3	TGCGCCAGCAGTGACCCCGGGGTCTCTGGAAACACCATATATTTT	CASSDPGVSGNTIYF
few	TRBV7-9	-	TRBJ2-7	TGTGCCAGCAGCTTAGGACAGGCGATCTACGAGCAGTACTTC	CASSLGQAIYEQYF
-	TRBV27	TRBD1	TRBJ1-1	TGTGCCAGCAGTCCCGGGACAGGGGGGGCAGCTTTCTTT	CASSPGTGGAAFF
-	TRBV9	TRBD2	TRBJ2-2	TGTGCCAGCAGCGTACTAGCGGGAGGGGAGATCACCGGGGAGCTGTTTTTT	CASSVLAGGEITGELFF
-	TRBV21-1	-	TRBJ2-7	TGTGCCTCTCCGCGGGACTCCTACGAGCAGTACTTC	CASPRDSYEQYF
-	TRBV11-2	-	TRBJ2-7	TGTGCCAGCAGCTTAGGGGCGGGGTGGGCCTACGAGCAGTACTTC	CASSLGAGWAYEQYF
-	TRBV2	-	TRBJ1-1	TGTGCCAGCAGTGGGGGCCGGGGAGGAAGCACTGAAGCTTTCTTT	CASSGGRGGSTEAFF
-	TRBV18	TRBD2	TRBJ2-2	TGTGCCAGCTCATCACTAGCGGGGGTACTTTCGACCGGGGAGCTGTTTTTT	CASSSLAGVLSTGELFF
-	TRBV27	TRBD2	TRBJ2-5	TGTGCCAGCAGTTCCCACCGGGAGGACCAGTACTTC	CASSSHREDQYF
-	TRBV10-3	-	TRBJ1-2	TGTGCCATCAGCGGACGGGGGTATGGCTACACCTTC	CAISGRGYGYTF
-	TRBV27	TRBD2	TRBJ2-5	TGTGCCAGCAGTTTTGCGGGGGACCAAGAGACCCAGTACTTC	CASSFAGDQETQYF
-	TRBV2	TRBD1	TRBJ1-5	TGTGCCAGTAATGGCGGGACAGGCTATAGCAATCAGCCCCAGCATTTT	CASNGGTGYSNQPQHF
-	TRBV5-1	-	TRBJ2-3	TGCGCCAGCGGTAGAAGCGGGCCTAGCACAGATACGCAGTATTTT	CASGRSGPSTDTQYF
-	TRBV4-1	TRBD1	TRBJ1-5	TGCGCCAGCAGCCAAGAGGGGGGACAGGGGTTTCAGCCCCAGCATTTT	CASSQEGGQGFQPQHF
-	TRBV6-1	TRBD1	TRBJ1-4	TGTGCCAGCAAAACAGGGGGGCCTGGTGAAAAACTGTTTTTT	CASKTGGPGEKLFF
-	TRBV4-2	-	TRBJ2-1	TGTGCCAGCAGCCGAGAGTTTCAGGATGAGCAGTTCTTC	CASSREFQDEQFF
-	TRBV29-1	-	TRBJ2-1	TGCAGCGTTGACGGTGTCGAGCAGTTCTTC	CSVDGVEQFF
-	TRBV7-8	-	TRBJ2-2	TGTGCCAGCAGCTTCCGACAGAAGAACACCGGGGAGCTGTTTTTT	CASSFRQKNTGELFF
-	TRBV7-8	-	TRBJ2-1	TGTGCCAGCAGCTTAGGGACTCTCTCCTACAATGAGCAGTTCTTC	CASSLGTLSYNEQFF
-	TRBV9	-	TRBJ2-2	TGTGCCAGCAGCCCGGGTGGAGGGGAGCTGTTTTTT	CASSPGGGELFF
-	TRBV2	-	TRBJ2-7	TGTGCCAGCACCGATGGTCGGGGGAACTACGAGCAGTACTTC	CASTDGRGNYEQYF
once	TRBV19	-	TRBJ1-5	TGTGCCAGTAGTATACAACAGGGTGGGATTCAGCCCCAGCATTTT	CASSIQQGGIQPQHF
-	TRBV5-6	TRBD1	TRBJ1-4	TGTGCCAGCAGCTTGGGGACAGGGCGCGGAGGTGAAAAACTGTTTTTT	CASSLGTGRGGEKLFF
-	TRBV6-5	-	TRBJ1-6	TGTGCCAGCAGTTACTCGCGGGGATACTCACCCCTCCACTTT	CASSYSRGYSPLHF
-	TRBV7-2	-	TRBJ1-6	TGTGCCAGCAGCTTGAGCTCCTATAATTCACCCCTCCACTTT	CASSLSSYNSPLHF